The rows below give T cell receptor beta chains drawn from one sample of a study of blood T cell repertoires in COVID-19. Profiled with immunoSEQ multiplex PCR; TCRdb holds only in-frame clones, not every one. The data show roughly 320,000 clones, around 87% seen once. Sequencing was done on a sample of peripheral blood. The receptors shown here come from a man between 70 and 80 years old with acute or convalescent COVID-19. Each CDR3 is given with its conserved first and last residue. The order of the fields is D gene, J gene, V gene, CDR3 length, clone size, CDR3 DNA, CDR3 protein. The D gene is left open where the match is weak. Size is omitted from some rows. Given values are once, few, many or a class for expanded clones.

.,TRBJ2-7,TRBV11-1,16,few,TGTGCCAGCAGCGCTGACTCCCGGCGGATCTCCTACGAGCAGTACTTC,CASSADSRRISYEQYF
.,TRBJ2-3,TRBV10-3,13,.,TGTGCCATCAGTGACAGGGCGGCGGATACGCAGTATTTT,CAISDRAADTQYF
.,TRBJ1-2,TRBV25-1,14,many,TGTGCCAGCAGTGAAGAAGGCGGGGAGTATGGCTACACCTTC,CASSEEGGEYGYTF
.,TRBJ2-7,TRBV28,17,.,TGTGCCAGCAGTCAAACTCAACCGGGTGTAGGCTCGTACGAGCAGTACTTC,CASSQTQPGVGSYEQYF
TRBD1,TRBJ2-7,TRBV7-3,14,.,TGTGCCAGCAGACCCGAAGGGGGCGTCTACGAGCAGTACTTC,CASRPEGGVYEQYF
.,TRBJ1-1,TRBV19,14,.,TGTGCCAGTAGTATAGGGGGACAGAACACTGAAGCTTTCTTT,CASSIGGQNTEAFF
.,TRBJ1-1,TRBV29-1,13,.,TGCAGCGTTGGATATGGACAGAACACTGAAGCTTTCTTT,CSVGYGQNTEAFF
.,TRBJ2-1,TRBV7-2,14,.,TGTGCCAGCGGACATACGAGCTCCTACAATGAGCAGTTCTTC,CASGHTSSYNEQFF
.,TRBJ1-2,TRBV9,14,.,TGTGCCAGCAGCGTAGGGGGGGTTTCAAATGGCTACACCTTC,CASSVGGVSNGYTF
TRBD2,TRBJ2-3,TRBV3-1/TRBV3-2,16,.,TGTGCCAGCAGCCCAACCCCTAGCGGGGGCACAGATACGCAGTATTTT,CASSPTPSGGTDTQYF
.,TRBJ1-5,TRBV11-2,13,.,TGTGCCAGCAGCTTATTCCTTGATCAGCCCCAGCATTTT,CASSLFLDQPQHF
TRBD2,TRBJ2-4,TRBV6-2/TRBV6-3,18,.,TGTGCCAGCAGCCTCAGACTAGCGGGAGGGTTCTTCAAAAACATTCAGTACTTC,CASSLRLAGGFFKNIQYF
.,TRBJ2-5,TRBV2,13,.,TGTGCCAGCCAGAAAGAGGCGGGGGAGACCCAGTACTTC,CASQKEAGETQYF
.,TRBJ2-7,TRBV5-6,15,.,TGTGCCAGCAGCAGTCGTAGCAGAGGTCAGTACGAGCAGTACTTC,CASSSRSRGQYEQYF
.,TRBJ1-2,TRBV6-5,13,.,TGTGCCAGCAGTTACTCGGGGGGAGGTGGCTACACCTTC,CASSYSGGGGYTF
.,TRBJ1-1,TRBV12-3/TRBV12-4,12,.,TGTGCCAGCAGTTTGGGCGCAGCCGAAGCTTTCTTT,CASSLGAAEAFF
TRBD2,TRBJ2-5,TRBV5-4,16,once,TGTGCCAGCAGCTTAGTAGCGGGAGGCTCGGGAGAGACCCAGTACTTC,CASSLVAGGSGETQYF
TRBD1,TRBJ1-4,TRBV5-1,16,few,TGCGCCAGCAGCTTGGCTGTTCAGGGGGAAGGTGAAAAACTGTTTTTT,CASSLAVQGEGEKLFF
.,TRBJ2-5,TRBV7-2,13,.,TGTGCCAGCAGCCCGAGGTCGGGAGAGACCCAGTACTTC,CASSPRSGETQYF
TRBD2,TRBJ2-3,TRBV6-4,13,.,TGTGCCAGCAGTGACGCCGGGACTATGCCGCAGTATTTT,CASSDAGTMPQYF
.,TRBJ1-3,TRBV4-3,15,.,TGCGCCAGCAGCCAAAGAAGAGGGACTGGAAACACCATATATTTT,CASSQRRGTGNTIYF
.,TRBJ2-2,TRBV4-2,16,.,TGTGCCAGCAGCCAAGACCCTCCAGGGTACACCGGGGAGCTGTTTTTT,CASSQDPPGYTGELFF
TRBD2,TRBJ2-3,TRBV5-1,15,.,TGCGCCAGCAGGACTTTAGCGGGGGGAACAGATACGCAGTATTTT,CASRTLAGGTDTQYF
.,TRBJ1-3,TRBV5-1,17,.,TGCGCCAGCAGTAGGGTTGACGGCACAGGGTCTGGAAACACCATATATTTT,CASSRVDGTGSGNTIYF
.,TRBJ2-1,TRBV5-8,17,.,TGTGCCAGCAGCTCCCCACTCCGGGGAGGAACCTACAATGAGCAGTTCTTC,CASSSPLRGGTYNEQFF
.,TRBJ1-1,TRBV7-9,13,.,TGTGCCAGCAGCGTTACAGGGTACGCTGAAGCTTTCTTT,CASSVTGYAEAFF
.,TRBJ1-6,TRBV7-2,13,few,TGTGCCAGCAGCTTAGAACTGTCGGCACCCCTCCACTTT,CASSLELSAPLHF
TRBD1,TRBJ1-2,TRBV6-5,13,.,TGTGCCAGCAGCCGGGGACAGGGTCGTGGCTACACCTTC,CASSRGQGRGYTF
.,TRBJ1-2,TRBV24-1,13,.,TGTGCCACCCAAGACGGGACTAACTATGGCTACACCTTC,CATQDGTNYGYTF
.,TRBJ2-7,TRBV24-1,15,.,TGTGCCACCAGTGATCCGAGCCAAGACTCCTACGAGCAGTACTTC,CATSDPSQDSYEQYF
TRBD2,TRBJ2-1,TRBV3-1/TRBV3-2,15,.,TGTGCCAGCAGCCAAGGGACTAGCGGGAGGAATGAGCAGTTCTTC,CASSQGTSGRNEQFF
TRBD2,TRBJ2-1,TRBV12-3/TRBV12-4,12,.,TGTGCCAGCAGTTTCATAGCGGGAAAGCAGTTCTTC,CASSFIAGKQFF